This record covers a single T cell receptor beta chain. The specificity of this receptor is unknown. Per-base qualities were not stored, and no clone one base away is much larger. Donors were healthy HIV-negative adults with no recently reported acute infections or vaccinations. Every donor was a Caucasian adult residing in Nashville, Tennessee, USA. CD4+ T cells were enriched by magnetic negative selection, after which naive cells were positively selected on CD45RA and the negative fraction was taken as the memory subset. After blood collection by leukapheresis, PBMCs were isolated using Ficoll-Histopaque density gradient centrifugation and then cryopreserved in the vapor phase of liquid nitrogen. Analytical flow cytometry was used to check the purity and quantity of every magnetically sorted T cell population. Genomic DNA was isolated from every sorted fraction and measured by UV absorbance on a Nanodrop 2000c.

Using the deep immunoSEQ assay, multiplex PCR amplified TCR CDR3 regions from genomic DNA. Extracted genomic DNA from each cell subset was distributed evenly across all wells of several immunoSEQ 96-well plates, and each plate was treated as a replicate. For sorted subsets, each replicate PCR was loaded with 150 to 250 ng genomic DNA, equivalent to some 27,000 T cell genomes. The purified libraries were quantified using a Qubit 3.0 fluorometer, sized with a Bioanalyzer 2100, and then quantified again using the KAPA Library Quantification kit. Every immunoSEQ 96-well plate was sequenced on a separate single-read 150-cycle Illumina NextSeq 550 flow cell. The paper's processing steps were these. Because the immunoSEQ output held only junctional sequences and lacked quality scores, the filtering could not match the filtering applied to full-length reads. To assign V/J genes and CDR3, sequences were annotated against IMGT germline references using PyIR, a Python wrapper for IgBLAST v1.9. Reads were removed for weak V/J assignments (E-value above 1e-6), missing CDR3, stop codons, out-of-frame junctions, or ambiguous translated residues. V3J clonotypes were defined by identical inferred V gene, J gene, and CDR3 amino acid sequence. The percentage overlap between two repertoires was calculated by dividing the number of shared unique clonotypes by the size of the smaller repertoire. RTK rarefaction, the Chao1 estimator, and Recon v2.1 estimates of unobserved clonotypes were used to assess repertoire richness. Generation probabilities for all TCRbeta clonotypes obtained by the gDNA method from four donors were computed using OLGA. TCRdb limited this immuneACCESS table to in-frame rearrangements with V and J called. A share of clones is missing; checked studies link under half to unresolved V genes, and the rest is unexplained. The DNA gave D and trimming, while V, J and clone size come from that table. The sample includes 2 million to 3 million clones, with approximately 94% observed a single time. Clones ranked in the top ten supply around 0.4% of the sample.

The sample is drawn from a study of shared clonotypes between healthy human individuals (dated by TCRdb to about 2020). As for the study more broadly: Three men and a couple of women, aged 18 to 49 years, made up the cohort. Per donor, three plates each were used for CD4 naive and CD4 memory, two for CD8 naive, and one for CD8 memory. The study deeply sequenced blood TCR repertoires of about five healthy adults to estimate repertoire size and the extent of clonotype sharing between individuals. To increase sequencing depth and limit assay-specific biases, TCR repertoire library preparation and sequencing were carried out by different laboratories using diverse techniques. Leukapheresis yielded between about 0.8 and 8.9 billion PBMCs per donor. General findings and caveats noted by the study authors: When a few donors were compared, the shared fraction of clonotypes was 5% to 6.5% for naive CD4, 3.5% for naive CD8, 2.3% for memory CD4, and roughly 0.43% for memory CD8. Pairwise subsampling led to the expectation that sequencing depth would affect the degree of clonotype sharing among donors. Incomplete sequencing was indicated by rarefaction of sorted-subset datasets, despite the large sequencing depth. The genetic and exposure-history diversity represented was limited by the small number of donors. Sampling was limited to blood, and TCR repertoires in tissue likely differ from TCR repertoires in blood. Naive subsets generally had larger estimated clonotype richness than memory subsets. Compared with non-shared clonotypes, clonotypes shared by all four sorted-subset donors had higher generation probabilities.

Trimmed from V: 8 bases; trimmed from J: 10 bases; junction bases lacking a gene match: 9. The CDR3 starts with the cysteine, ends with the phenylalanine, and has 13 residues. The entry retains the CDR3 DNA only, 39 bases that are in frame from base 1. For CDR1 and CDR2, the germline V gene lists MNHEY and SVGAGI. Sequenced: naive CD4+ T cells from PBMCs. The cell subset or site label corresponds to: CD45RA+ positively selected. The V gene is TRBV6-5 and the J gene is TRBJ1-4; 8 nucleotides in the junction match TRBD1. This sequence was found in a man in his late teens or twenties in good health. Some clones in this sample may be carry-over from other donors' samples. The CDR3 here reads CASRTDRGGKLFF. The DNA is as follows: TGTGCCAGCCGTACCGACAGGGGCGGAAAACTGTTTTTT.